This passage covers 20 T cell receptor beta chains from one sample sequenced in a study of cytomegalovirus exposure and HLA in healthy donors. The PCR had 60 Vbeta and 13 Jbeta primers. Assay: immunoSEQ multiplex PCR; the TCRdb copy retains only in-frame clones and omits some. The sample lists 120,000 or so clones, over 60% seen once, with 2.5% to 3.5% in the top ten. The sample was PBMCs. The source of these receptors is a woman aged 40 to 50 in good health and CMV-seropositive.

This chain links TRBV27 with TRBJ2-2, with D possibly being TRBD1 (5 bases). V was trimmed by 0 bases and J by 0 bases, leaving 8 bases between them. The CDR3 runs 16 residues. The germline CDR1 and CDR2 sequences are MNHEY and SMNVEV (reference sequence). This CDR3 is CASSLSAGPNTGELFF. CDR3 coding DNA: TGTGCCAGCAGTTTATCCGCAGGGCCGAACACCGGGGAGCTGTTTTTT.

This chain joins TRBV10-3 and TRBJ2-2, with 9 nucleotides matching TRBD2. Losses at the gene ends were 6 bases for V and 3 bases for J; bases not matched to a gene: 5. This CDR3 is 15 amino acids long. In germline, CDR1 is ENHRY, CDR2 SYGVKD. The CDR3 nucleotides are TGTGCCATCAGGCTGACTAGCGGCGACACCGGGGAGCTGTTTTTT. Protein: CAIRLTSGDTGELFF.

The CDR3 sequence: CSVVLAGANTGELFF. CDR3 in DNA: TGCAGCGTGGTATTAGCGGGAGCGAACACCGGGGAGCTGTTTTTT. This chain uses TRBV29-1 with TRBJ2-2; 9 bases map to TRBD2. Germline lookup yields CDR1 SQVTM and CDR2 ANQGSEA. There are 15 residues in the CDR3. V shed 6 bases and J 0 bases; nucleotides not matched to a gene: 5.

This chain connects TRBV10-3 to TRBJ1-2; 7 nucleotides line up with TRBD1. Germline V gene data show CDR1 as ENHRY and CDR2 as SYGVKD. CDR3 size: 13 residues. V lost 11 bases, J lost 3 bases, and 9 bases stayed unmatched. This CDR3 reads CAYSGTADYGYTF. The CDR3 DNA reads TGTGCCTACTCCGGGACAGCTGACTATGGCTACACCTTC.

The rearrangement links TRBV6-4 to TRBJ2-7, with 9 bases matching TRBD2. V lost 2 bases, J lost 5 bases, and 13 bases stayed unmatched. The CDR3 sequence is 17 residues long. The germline CDR1 and CDR2 sequences are MRHNA and SNTAGT. CDR3 sequence (DNA): TGTGCCAGCAGTGACGGGGGTCTAGCGGGAATTATACACGAGCAGTACTTC. It specifies CASSDGGLAGIIHEQYF.

The CDR3 DNA is TGTGCCAGCAGCAACAGGGTTGGAGAGACCCAGTACTTC. This gives the protein CASSNRVGETQYF. V usage is TRBV7-9 and J usage is TRBJ2-5, with D perhaps matching TRBD1 (6 bases). Germline assignment: CDR1 SEHNR and CDR2 FQNEAQ (reference sequence). The V end was cut by 5 bases, the J end by 4 bases, with 11 bases between. The CDR3 runs 13 residues.

The chain recombines TRBV30 with TRBJ2-5; D remains ambiguous. Gene TRBJ2-7 matches the end of the DNA better, so the J call may be wrong. The CDR3 has 12 amino acids. From germline, CDR1 is GTSNPN and CDR2 SVGIG (reference sequence). In DNA, the CDR3 is TGTGCCTGGAGTTGGAAATACTACGAGCAGTACTTC. Its protein is CAWSWKYYEQYF.

This clone showed up just a few times. The chain carries TRBV5-1 and TRBJ2-1; 9 nucleotides line up with TRBD2. The CDR3 has 13 amino acids. Unmatched junction bases numbered 6, after V lost 7 bases and J lost 7 bases. Germline loops: CDR1 SGHRS, CDR2 YFSETQ. In nucleotides, the CDR3 is TGCGCCAGCTGGGGGCTAGCGGGGAATGAGCAGTTCTTC. It specifies CASWGLAGNEQFF.

The rearrangement links TRBV29-1 to TRBJ1-2; weak D call: TRBD1 (5 bases). The CDR3 extends over 13 amino acids. CDR1 is SQVTM, CDR2 ANQGSEA, per germline. V was cut by 3 bases and J by 6 bases, with 14 bases left in between. DNA for the CDR3: TGCAGCGTTGACCGGGCAGGGAGGCATGGCTACACCTTC. Its translation: CSVDRAGRHGYTF. Variable domain in full (rest from reference TRBV29-1 and TRBJ1-2): SAVISQKPSRDICQRGTSLTIQCQVDSQVTMMFWYRQQPGQSLTLIATANQGSEATYESGFVIDKFPISRPNLTFSTLTVSNMSPEDSSIYLCSVDRAGRHGYTFGSGTRLTVV.

V gene TRBV27 combines with J gene TRBJ2-7; tentative D call: TRBD2 (5 bases). The CDR3 is made up of 15 amino acids. CDR1 and CDR2 (germline): MNHEY, SMNVEV (reference sequence). Trimming removed 8 bases from V and 2 bases from J, with 19 bases in between. The CDR3 DNA is TGTGCCAGCTCAGGTTTTTCCTCGGGGACCTACGAGCAGTACTTC. Translation gives CASSGFSSGTYEQYF.

This clone was observed once. A read error may account for a junction end that differs from germline. V gene TRBV7-7 combines with J gene TRBJ2-1; 9 bases match TRBD2. The CDR3 has 15 residues. Germline lookup yields CDR1 SSHAT and CDR2 FNYEAQ (reference sequence). As DNA, the CDR3 is TGTGCTAGCAGCCCCAGAGCGGGAGGCTTGGGTGAGCAGTTCTTC. Amino acid sequence: CASSPRAGGLGEQFF.

The chain recombines TRBV7-9 with TRBJ2-5; possible D gene TRBD2, 6 bases. CDR1 is SEHNR and CDR2 is FQNEAQ in the germline V gene (reference sequence). The ends were cut back, 6 bases at V and 2 bases at J, with 13 bases in the middle. CDR3 length: 14 residues. CDR3 sequence (DNA): TGTGCCAGCAGTGGGACTCTACCTCAAGAGACCCAGTACTTC. This translates into CASSGTLPQETQYF.

The chain recombines TRBV27 with TRBJ2-1, with D maybe TRBD2 (6 bases). V lost 5 bases, J lost 3 bases, and 14 bases lay in between. CDR3 length equals 15 residues. Germline assignment: CDR1 MNHEY and CDR2 SMNVEV (reference sequence). The chain's CDR3 is CASSPLEGIYNEQFF. CDR3 in DNA: TGTGCCAGCAGTCCCCTGGAGGGAATCTACAATGAGCAGTTCTTC.

The J gene is TRBJ1-6, the V gene TRBV6-4, with 7 bases aligning to TRBD1. This CDR3 contains 15 residues. V lost 2 bases and J lost 10; bases outside the gene matches: 8. Germline V lookup: CDR1 MRHNA, CDR2 SNTAGT. CDR3 nucleotide sequence: TGTGCCAGCAGTGACGAGGGGGCGAGTCGGTCACCCCTCCACTTT. Encoded protein: CASSDEGASRSPLHF.

The chain is built from TRBV7-9 and TRBJ1-2; 7 nucleotides line up with TRBD1. V lost 6 bases, J lost 1 base, and 11 bases stayed unmatched. This CDR3 is 16 amino acids long. Germline CDR1 is SEHNR and CDR2 is FQNEAQ (reference sequence). The CDR3 DNA sequence: TGTGCCAGCAGGTCCAACGAACAGGGGAATAACTATGGCTACACCTTC. This translates into CASRSNEQGNNYGYTF. Variable domain in full (rest from reference TRBV7-9 and TRBJ1-2): DTGVSQNPRHKITKRGQNVTFRCDPISEHNRLYWYRQTLGQGPEFLTYFQNEAQLEKSRLLSDRFSAERPKGSFSTLEIQRTEQGDSAMYLCASRSNEQGNNYGYTFGSGTRLTVV.

This sequence joins TRBV6-5 and TRBJ1-1, with TRBD1 matching 9 bases. Per germline, CDR1 MNHEY and CDR2 SVGAGI. The CDR3 totals 14 residues. The V segment lost 6 bases and the J segment 11 bases; nucleotides outside the gene matches: 13. The CDR3 sequence is CASRDPGTGMSAFF. CDR3 in DNA: TGTGCCAGCAGGGACCCCGGGACAGGGATGTCGGCTTTCTTT.

This clone occurred a few times. This sequence joins TRBV5-4 and TRBJ1-3; D not certain. The CDR3 length is 15 residues. Germline CDR1 reads SGHNT; CDR2 reads YYREEE (reference sequence). V shed 4 bases and J shed 0 bases, with 11 bases lying between them. Here the CDR3 DNA reads TGTGCCAGCAGCGAGGACCGGGGCTCTGGAAACACCATATATTTT. This encodes CASSEDRGSGNTIYF. The full variable domain, rest sourced from reference TRBV5-4 and TRBJ1-3, is ETGVTQSPTHLIKTRGQQVTLRCSSQSGHNTVSWYQQALGQGPQFIFQYYREEENGRGNFPPRFSGLQFPNYSSELNVNALELDDSALYLCASSEDRGSGNTIYFGEGSWLTVV.

The CDR3 nucleotides are TGTGCCAGCAGCTTTCCTGTGGGGAGCACTGAAGCTTTCTTT. This gives the protein CASSFPVGSTEAFF. The chain couples TRBV5-6 to TRBJ1-1, with D unclear. The CDR3 spans 14 residues. Trimming left V 2 bases short and J 4 bases short, with 12 bases between. The germline V gene has CDR1 SGHDT and CDR2 YYEEEE.

The chain links TRBV5-4 to TRBJ2-4; perhaps TRBD1 as D (6 bases). V was shortened by 4 bases and J by 0 bases, with 17 bases between the two germline ends. CDR3 length equals 17 residues. Germline CDR1 and CDR2: SGHNT and YYREEE (reference sequence). The CDR3 is CASSPSKGQLAKNIQYF. CDR3 DNA: TGTGCCAGCAGCCCGAGCAAGGGACAATTAGCCAAAAACATTCAGTACTTC. Supplemented by reference TRBV5-4 and TRBJ2-4, the full variable domain reads ETGVTQSPTHLIKTRGQQVTLRCSSQSGHNTVSWYQQALGQGPQFIFQYYREEENGRGNFPPRFSGLQFPNYSSELNVNALELDDSALYLCASSPSKGQLAKNIQYFGAGTRLSVL.

V and J are TRBV9 and TRBJ2-6, with a tentative D call TRBD2 (6 bases). Per the germline V gene, CDR1 is SGDLS and CDR2 is YYNGEE. Deletions cut 7 bases from V and 0 bases from J, with 8 bases between. The CDR3 totals 14 residues. CDR3 protein: CASRGFSGANVLTF. CDR3 bases: TGTGCCAGCCGGGGGTTCTCTGGGGCCAACGTCCTGACTTTC.